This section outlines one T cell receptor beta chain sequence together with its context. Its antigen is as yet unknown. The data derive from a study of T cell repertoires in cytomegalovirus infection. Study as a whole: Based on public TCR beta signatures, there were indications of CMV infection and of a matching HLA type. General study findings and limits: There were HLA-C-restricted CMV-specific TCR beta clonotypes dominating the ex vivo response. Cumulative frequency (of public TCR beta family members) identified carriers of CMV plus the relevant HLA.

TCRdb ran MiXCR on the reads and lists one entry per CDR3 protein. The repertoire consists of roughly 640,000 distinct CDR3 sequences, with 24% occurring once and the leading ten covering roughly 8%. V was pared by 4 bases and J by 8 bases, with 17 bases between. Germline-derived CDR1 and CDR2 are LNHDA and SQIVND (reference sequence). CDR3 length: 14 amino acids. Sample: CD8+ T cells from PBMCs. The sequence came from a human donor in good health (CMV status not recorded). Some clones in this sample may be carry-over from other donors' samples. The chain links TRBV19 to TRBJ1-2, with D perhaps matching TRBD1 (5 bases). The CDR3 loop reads CASSTGTPAWGYTF. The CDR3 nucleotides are TGTGCCAGTAGTACGGGGACCCCCGCGTGGGGCTACACCTTC.